This TCR beta chain was obtained from a study of blood T cell repertoires in COVID-19. Overall study: Specimens from acute and convalescent COVID-19 originated in the United States, Italy and Spain. Sources were T cells, B-cell-depleted T cells, or PBMCs; the material itself was cDNA or gDNA.

Clones were read by immunoSEQ multiplex PCR, and TCRdb kept only the in-frame ones, dropping some. The data hold roughly 36,000 clones, with 85% to 95% observed a single time. The V segment lost 1 base and the J segment 7 bases; nucleotides outside the gene matches: 12. CDR3 length: 17 residues. Germline values: CDR1 MGHRA, CDR2 YSYEKL. The chain is built from TRBV4-1 and TRBJ2-2; 7 bases map to TRBD2. The material sequenced was peripheral blood. This TCR derives from a man aged 60 to 75 with active or convalescent COVID-19. The CDR3 DNA follows: TGCGCCAGCAGCCAAGTCGGCGGGAGAGGGTATGTCGGGGAGCTGTTTTTT. Translated, it gives CASSQVGGRGYVGELFF.